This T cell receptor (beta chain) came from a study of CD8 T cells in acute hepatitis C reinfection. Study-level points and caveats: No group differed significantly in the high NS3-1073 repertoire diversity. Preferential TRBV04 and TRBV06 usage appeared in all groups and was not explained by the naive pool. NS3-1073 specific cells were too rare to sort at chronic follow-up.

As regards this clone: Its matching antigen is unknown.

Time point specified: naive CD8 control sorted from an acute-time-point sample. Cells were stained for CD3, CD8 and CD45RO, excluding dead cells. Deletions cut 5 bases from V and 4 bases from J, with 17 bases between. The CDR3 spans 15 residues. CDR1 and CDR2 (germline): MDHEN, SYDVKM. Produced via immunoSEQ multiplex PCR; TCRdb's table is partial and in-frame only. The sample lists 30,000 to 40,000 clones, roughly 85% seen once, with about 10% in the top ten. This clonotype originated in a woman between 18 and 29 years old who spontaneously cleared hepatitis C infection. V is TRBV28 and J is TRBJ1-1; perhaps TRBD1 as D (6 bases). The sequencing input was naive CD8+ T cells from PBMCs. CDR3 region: CASSPLQGWSTEAFF. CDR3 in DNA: TGTGCCAGCAGTCCCCTACAGGGATGGAGCACTGAAGCTTTCTTT.